Sequencing of this T cell receptor beta chain was carried out in a study of CD8 T cells in ankylosing spondylitis. Study conclusions and caveats: Disease-linked clones reportedly concentrated significantly in matched ankylosing spondylitis synovial fluid. There was a TCR beta motif, made of eight highly homologous variants, that appeared characteristic of ankylosing spondylitis blood. With a CD8+ phenotype, disease-linked clones were relatively rare in peripheral blood.

This CDR3 comprises 13 residues. Per germline, CDR1 SQVTM and CDR2 ANQGSEA. Deletions cut 1 base from V and 5 bases from J, with 11 bases between. MiXCR, applied by TCRdb to the 5' RACE reads, yields one record per CDR3 protein. The sample has roughly 190,000 distinct CDR3 sequences, around 13% seen once. This clonotype was observed a handful of times. The antigen is unknown. The sequence derives from a male donor with ankylosing spondylitis or in good health (not recorded which). The genes are TRBV29-1 and TRBJ1-1, with a possible D match to TRBD1 (5 bases). Sequencing used blood, either unsorted or a sorted T cell fraction (not recorded which). CDR3 sequence reads: CSVEGQGRTEAFF. The CDR3 region has the DNA TGCAGCGTTGAAGGGCAGGGAAGGACTGAAGCTTTCTTT.